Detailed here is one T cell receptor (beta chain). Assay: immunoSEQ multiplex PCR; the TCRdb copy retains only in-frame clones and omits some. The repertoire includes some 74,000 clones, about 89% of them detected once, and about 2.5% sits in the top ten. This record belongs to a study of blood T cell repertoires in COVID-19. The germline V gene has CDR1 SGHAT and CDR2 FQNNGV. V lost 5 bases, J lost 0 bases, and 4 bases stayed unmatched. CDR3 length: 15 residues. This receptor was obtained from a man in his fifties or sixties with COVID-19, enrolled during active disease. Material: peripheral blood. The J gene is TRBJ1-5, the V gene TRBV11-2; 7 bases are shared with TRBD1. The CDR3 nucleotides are TGTGCCAGCAGCCGGGACAGCTATAGCAATCAGCCCCAGCATTTT. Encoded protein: CASSRDSYSNQPQHF.